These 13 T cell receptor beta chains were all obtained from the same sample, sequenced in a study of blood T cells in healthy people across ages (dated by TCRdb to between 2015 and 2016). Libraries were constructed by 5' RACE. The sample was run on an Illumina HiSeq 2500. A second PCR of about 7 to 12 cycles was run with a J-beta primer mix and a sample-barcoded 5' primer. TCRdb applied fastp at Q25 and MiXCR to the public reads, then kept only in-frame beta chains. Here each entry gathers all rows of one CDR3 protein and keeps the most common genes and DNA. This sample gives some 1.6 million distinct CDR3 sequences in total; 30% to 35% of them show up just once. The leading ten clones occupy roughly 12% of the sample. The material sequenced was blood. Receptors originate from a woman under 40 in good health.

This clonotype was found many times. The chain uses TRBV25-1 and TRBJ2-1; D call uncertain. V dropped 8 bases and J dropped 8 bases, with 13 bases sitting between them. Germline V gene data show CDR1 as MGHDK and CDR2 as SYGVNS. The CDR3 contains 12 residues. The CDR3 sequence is CASSNREDEQFF. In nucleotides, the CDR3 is TGTGCCAGCTCTAATAGGGAAGATGAGCAGTTCTTC.

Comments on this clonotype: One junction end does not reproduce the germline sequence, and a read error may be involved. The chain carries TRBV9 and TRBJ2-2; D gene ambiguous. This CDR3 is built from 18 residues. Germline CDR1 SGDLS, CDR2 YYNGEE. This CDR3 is CASSGTPGDPANTRELFF. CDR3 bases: TGTGCCAGCAGCGGGACCCCTGGGGATCCAGCGAACACCAGGGAGCTGTTTTTT. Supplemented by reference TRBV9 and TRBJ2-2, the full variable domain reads DSGVTQTPKHLITATGQRVTLRCSPRSGDLSVYWYQQSLDQGLQFLIQYYNGEERAKGNILERFSAQQFPDLHSELNLSSLELGDSALYFCASSGTPGDPANTRELFFGEGSRLTVL.

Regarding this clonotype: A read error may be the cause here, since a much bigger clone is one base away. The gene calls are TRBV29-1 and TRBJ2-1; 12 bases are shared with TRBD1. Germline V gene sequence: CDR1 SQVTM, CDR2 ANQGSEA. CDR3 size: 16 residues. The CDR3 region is CSVEPAGTGGYNERFF. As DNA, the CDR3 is TGCAGCGTTGAGCCCGCGGGGACAGGGGGCTACAATGAGCGGTTCTTC.

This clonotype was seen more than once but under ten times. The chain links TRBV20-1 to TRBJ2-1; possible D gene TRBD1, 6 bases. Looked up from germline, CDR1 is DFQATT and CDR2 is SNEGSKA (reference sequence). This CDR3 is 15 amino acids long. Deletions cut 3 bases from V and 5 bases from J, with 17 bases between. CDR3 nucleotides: TGCAGTGCTAGGCAGGCAGGGGACGTACACAATGAGCAGTTCTTC. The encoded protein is CSARQAGDVHNEQFF.

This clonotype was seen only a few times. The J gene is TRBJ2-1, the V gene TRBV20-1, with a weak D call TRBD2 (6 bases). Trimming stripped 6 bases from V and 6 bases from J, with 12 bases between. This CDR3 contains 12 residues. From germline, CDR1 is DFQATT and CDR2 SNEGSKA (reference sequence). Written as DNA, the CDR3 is TGCAGTGCACTACTAGCTGGCAATGAGCAGTTCTTC. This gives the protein CSALLAGNEQFF.

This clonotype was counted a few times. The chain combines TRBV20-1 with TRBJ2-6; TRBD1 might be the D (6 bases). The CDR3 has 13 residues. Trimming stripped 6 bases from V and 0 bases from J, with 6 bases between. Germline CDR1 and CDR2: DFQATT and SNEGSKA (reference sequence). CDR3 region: CSATGSGANVLTF. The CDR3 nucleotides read TGCAGTGCGACAGGCTCTGGGGCCAACGTCCTGACTTTC.

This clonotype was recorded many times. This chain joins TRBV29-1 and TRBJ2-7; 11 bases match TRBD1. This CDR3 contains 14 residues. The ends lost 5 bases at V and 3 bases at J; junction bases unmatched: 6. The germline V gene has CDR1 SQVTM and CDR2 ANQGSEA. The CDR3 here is CSVHGTGGNYEQYF. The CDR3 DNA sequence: TGCAGCGTTCACGGGACAGGGGGGAACTACGAGCAGTACTTC.

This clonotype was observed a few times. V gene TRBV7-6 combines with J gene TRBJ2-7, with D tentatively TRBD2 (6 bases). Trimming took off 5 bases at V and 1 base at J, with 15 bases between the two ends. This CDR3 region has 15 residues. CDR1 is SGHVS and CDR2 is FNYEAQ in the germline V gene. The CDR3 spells CASSPTLARSYEQYF. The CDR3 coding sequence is TGTGCCAGCAGCCCCACCCTAGCGCGGTCCTACGAGCAGTACTTC.

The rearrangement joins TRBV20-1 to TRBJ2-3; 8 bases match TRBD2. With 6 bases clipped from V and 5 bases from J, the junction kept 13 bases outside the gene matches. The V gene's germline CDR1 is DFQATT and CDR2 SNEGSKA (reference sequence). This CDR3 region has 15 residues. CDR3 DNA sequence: TGCAGTGCCCTTTCGGGGGGGGTTAAAATAGATACGCAGTATTTT. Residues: CSALSGGVKIDTQYF.

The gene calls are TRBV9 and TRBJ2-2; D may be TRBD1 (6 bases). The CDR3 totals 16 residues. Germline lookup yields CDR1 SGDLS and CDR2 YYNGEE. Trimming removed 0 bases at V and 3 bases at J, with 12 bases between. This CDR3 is CASSVGQGLDTGELFF. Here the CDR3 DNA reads TGTGCCAGCAGCGTAGGGCAGGGGCTAGACACCGGGGAGCTGTTTTTT.

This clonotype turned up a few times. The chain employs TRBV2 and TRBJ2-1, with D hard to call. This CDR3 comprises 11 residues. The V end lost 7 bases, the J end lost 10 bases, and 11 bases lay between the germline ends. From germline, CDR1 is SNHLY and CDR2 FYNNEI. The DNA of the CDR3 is TGTGCCAGCACACTCTCCGGGGAGCAGTTCTTC. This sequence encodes CASTLSGEQFF.

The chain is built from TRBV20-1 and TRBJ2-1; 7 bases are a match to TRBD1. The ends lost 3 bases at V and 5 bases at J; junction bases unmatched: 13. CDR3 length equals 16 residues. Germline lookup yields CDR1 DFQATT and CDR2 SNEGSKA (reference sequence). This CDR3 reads CSASPDVRGRNNEQFF. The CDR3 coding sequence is TGCAGTGCTAGCCCAGATGTGAGGGGGCGAAACAATGAGCAGTTCTTC.

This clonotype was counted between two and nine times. The CDR3, as DNA: TGTGCCAGCAGCTTAGGGTCCAGCGGAGGGGGCTACGAGCAGTACTTC. Translated: CASSLGSSGGGYEQYF. The rearrangement links TRBV13 to TRBJ2-7; D is possibly TRBD1 or TRBD2 (6 bases each). This CDR3 comprises 16 residues. V dropped 0 bases and J dropped 3 bases, with 15 bases sitting between them. Germline V gene lookup returns CDR1 PRHDT and CDR2 FYEKMQ (reference sequence).